Listed here are 5 T cell receptor beta chains from one sample, sequenced in a study of regulatory T cells in long-lasting Graves disease. Time point meaning: newly diagnosed GD, antithyroid drugs for less than 3 months. Preparation of the TCR library used RNA extracted from PBMCs. Researchers made TCR beta libraries by using iRepertoire HTBI primers and running Arm-PCR on CDR3 regions. Via MiXCR, TCRdb re-called the multiplex PCR reads, giving one row per CDR3 protein. Among hundreds of thousands of distinct CDR3 sequences listed, 15% to 20% were seen once. The sequenced sample was peripheral blood mononuclear cells (PBMCs), obtained at new diagnosis, from a patient treated with antithyroid drugs. All receptors come from a female donor with Graves disease.

This clonotype has ten or more counts. The genes are TRBV2 and TRBJ2-1; maybe TRBD2 (5 bases). The V end lost 11 bases, the J end lost 7 bases, and 15 bases lay between the germline ends. Germline assignment: CDR1 SNHLY and CDR2 FYNNEI. There are 12 residues in the CDR3. CDR3 region: CAPPGCCNEQFF. The CDR3 nucleotides are TGTGCCCCCCCGGGGTGCTGTAATGAGCAGTTCTTC. Full variable domain (outside the CDR3, taken from reference TRBV2 and TRBJ2-1): EPEVTQTPSHQVTQMGQEVILRCVPISNHLYFYWYRQILGQKVEFLVSFYNNEISEKSEIFDDQFSVERPDGSNFTLKIRSTKLEDSAMYFCAPPGCCNEQFFGPGTRLTVL.

A note on this clonotype: The germline gene is not matched at one end of the junction; a read error may be the cause. V is TRBV2 and J is TRBJ2-7, with D possibly being TRBD2 (5 bases). The CDR3 is 14 amino acids. CDR1 and CDR2 from the germline V gene are SNHLY and FYNNEI. CDR3 DNA: TGTGTCAGCAGTGAGGGAACAGCCACCTACGAGCAGTACTTC. This gives the protein CVSSEGTATYEQYF.

This clonotype came up many times. This sequence joins TRBV28 and TRBJ2-7; D unclear. V shed 6 bases and J shed 1 base, with 16 bases lying between them. Germline V gives CDR1 MDHEN, CDR2 SYDVKM. The CDR3 spans 15 residues. Written as DNA, the CDR3 is TGTGCCAGCAGAGACACTAAGTGGATATCCTACGAGCAGTACTTC. As protein: CASRDTKWISYEQYF.

This clonotype appeared many times. V is TRBV20-1 and J is TRBJ2-1, with TRBD2 as a possible D gene (6 bases). The CDR3 spans 19 residues. Germline-derived CDR1 and CDR2 are DFQATT and SNEGSKA (reference sequence). The V gene lost 0 bases and the J gene lost 4 bases, with 25 bases spanning the gap. As DNA, the CDR3 is TGCAGTGCTAGAGATCTATCCCTATTGGGGAGGAAGGGTTACAATGAGCAGTTCTTC. Its protein product is CSARDLSLLGRKGYNEQFF.

This clonotype was found many times. This chain connects TRBV28 to TRBJ2-7; TRBD1 or TRBD2 may be the D gene (5 bases each). CDR3 length: 12 residues. Between the trimmed V and J ends, which lost 6 bases and 8 bases, there was a span of 14 bases. Germline CDR1 reads MDHEN; CDR2 reads SYDVKM. CDR3 bases: TGTGCCAGCAGCACCGGGGCCAGGAAGCAGTACTTC. Translating gives CASSTGARKQYF.